The clone carrying this TCR beta chain was counted a few times. The data were taken from a study of human T cells and chemical hapten exposure. Whole-study context: Subjects had 2% DPC placed on about 2 cm by about 2 cm of upper inner arm skin for sensitization. Alopecia areata, totalis or universalis affected patients who were mostly female.

Trimming removed 5 bases at V and 4 bases at J, with 14 bases between. The CDR3 runs 13 residues. Germline loops: CDR1 SQVTM, CDR2 ANQGSEA. TCRdb itself ran the RACE reads through MiXCR, one entry per CDR3 protein. The sample has under 200,000 distinct CDR3 sequences, around 30% seen once. The time point here: patch test 3, about 24 weeks after DPC sensitization. Documented treatment: therapeutic diphenylcyclopropenone sensitization with weekly scalp DPC. The study drew its donors from alopecia patients who were 18 to 70 years old and suitable for DPC. V is TRBV29-1 and J is TRBJ1-2, with D possibly being TRBD1 (5 bases). The sequences come from whole blood, collected in connection with sensitization to the hapten diphenylcyclopropenone (DPC). The TCR was taken from a woman aged 18-35 years with alopecia areata. Some clones in this sample may be carry-over from other donors' samples. The CDR3 DNA follows: TGCAGCGTTCAACAGGCCGGCCCCTATGGCTACACCTTC. Encoded protein: CSVQQAGPYGYTF. The complete variable domain, with remaining parts taken from reference TRBV29-1 and TRBJ1-2, reads SAVISQKPSRDICQRGTSLTIQCQVDSQVTMMFWYRQQPGQSLTLIATANQGSEATYESGFVIDKFPISRPNLTFSTLTVSNMSPEDSSIYLCSVQQAGPYGYTFGSGTRLTVV.